This T cell receptor (beta chain) is drawn from a study of blood T cell repertoires in COVID-19. Study context: The cDNA or gDNA used as material had been derived from T cells, B-cell-depleted T cells, or PBMCs.

Participants' reported clinical history set cohort assignment. Assay: immunoSEQ multiplex PCR; the TCRdb copy retains only in-frame clones and omits some. This sample carries around 180,000 clones, 80% to 90% of them seen once, and the ten largest clones take approximately 2.5%. The V and J ends lost 0 bases and 9 bases respectively, with 9 bases between them. The CDR3 length is 13 residues. The germline CDR1 and CDR2 sequences are LNHNV and YYDKDF (reference sequence). The rearrangement links TRBV15 to TRBJ2-1; TRBD1 might be the D (6 bases). Sequencing was done on a sample of PBMCs or T cells enriched from blood (not recorded which). This TCR was sampled from a woman between 35 and 50 years old with acute COVID-19. CDR3 region: CATSRDQGSEQFF. The DNA for the CDR3 is TGTGCCACCAGCAGAGATCAGGGGAGTGAGCAGTTCTTC. The complete variable domain, with remaining parts taken from reference TRBV15 and TRBJ2-1, reads DAMVIQNPRYQVTQFGKPVTLSCSQTLNHNVMYWYQQKSSQAPKLLFHYYDKDFNNEADTPDNFQSRRPNTSFCFLDIRSPGLGDTAMYLCATSRDQGSEQFFGPGTRLTVL.